Shown below are 3 T cell receptor beta chains from a single sample sequenced in a study of blood T cells in healthy people across ages. A sample-barcoded 5' primer and a J-beta primer mix were used in a second PCR of roughly 7 to 12 cycles. TCRdb used MiXCR to reprocess the 5' RACE reads, holding one entry per CDR3 protein. The table shows around 990,000 distinct CDR3 sequences, with 25% occurring only once. These data are also associated with another study on T cells of mothers and their children.

The sample was blood. The receptors shown here come from a girl aged 2 to 10 in good health.

This clonotype was counted between two and nine times. This chain joins TRBV4-1 and TRBJ1-3, with a tentative D call TRBD1 (6 bases). Looked up from germline, CDR1 is MGHRA and CDR2 is YSYEKL. Trimming cost V 3 bases and J 3 bases, with 15 bases left between them. The CDR3 is 16 amino acids. The CDR3 reads CASSQMGLQGGNTIYF. CDR3 sequence (DNA): TGCGCCAGCAGCCAGATGGGTTTACAGGGTGGAAACACCATATATTTT.

J is TRBJ1-5 and V is TRBV28; 8 bases align to TRBD1. The CDR3 length is 17 residues. Germline-derived CDR1 and CDR2 are MDHEN and SYDVKM. V was pared by 7 bases and J by 4 bases, with 15 bases of the junction left unmatched. The CDR3 bases are TGTGCCAGCAAGCGGGAAGGTTTAGGACAGGGTAATCAGCCCCAGCATTTT. This gives the protein CASKREGLGQGNQPQHF.

The V and J genes are TRBV28 and TRBJ2-1; 9 bases align to TRBD1. The V gene's germline CDR1 is MDHEN and CDR2 SYDVKM. With 3 bases clipped from V and 5 bases from J, the junction kept 8 bases outside the gene matches. This CDR3 comprises 16 residues. CDR3 coding DNA: TGTGCCAGCAGTTTGGGGACAGGGTTACTGAACAATGAGCAGTTCTTC. Translated, it gives CASSLGTGLLNNEQFF.